This T cell receptor (beta chain) was sequenced for a study of blood T cell repertoires in COVID-19. Some clones are missing from TCRdb's copy, which holds only in-frame ones; the method was immunoSEQ multiplex PCR. Of roughly 180,000 clones detected, roughly 94% appear once; the ten largest clones hold roughly 0.7%. This CDR3 contains 15 residues. V lost 3 bases and J lost 8; bases outside the gene matches: 6. Per germline, CDR1 SGDLS and CDR2 YYNGEE. This rearrangement joins TRBV9 to TRBJ2-1, with 12 bases aligning to TRBD1. What was sequenced was peripheral blood. This clonotype was obtained from a man aged 30 to 45 with COVID-19, enrolled during active disease. The CDR3 region is CASSEGDRGLYEQFF. CDR3 DNA: TGTGCCAGCAGCGAAGGGGACAGGGGGCTTTATGAGCAGTTCTTC.